One sample yielded the 20 T cell receptor beta chains listed below, sequenced in a study of cytomegalovirus exposure and HLA in healthy donors. The PCR contained 60 Vbeta and 13 Jbeta primers. TCRdb's copy holds only in-frame clones and misses some; the assay was immunoSEQ multiplex PCR. This sample has 55,000 to 85,000 clones; roughly two thirds occur once, and the top ten carry around 2.7%. Sequencing was done on a sample of PBMCs. These receptors all stem from a woman between 45 and 65 years old in good health and CMV-seronegative.

Judged by abundance, this clone is medium-sized. The V gene is TRBV6-6, the J gene TRBJ1-4; no definite D call. This CDR3 is 13 amino acids long. V lost 4 bases, J lost 7 bases, and 10 bases lay in between. The germline gives CDR1 MNHNY, CDR2 SVGAGI (reference sequence). The CDR3 coding sequence is TGTGCCAGCAGTTGGACTGGCCCTGAAAAACTGTTTTTT. It is translated as CASSWTGPEKLFF.

A few counts support this clone. V usage is TRBV5-1 and J usage is TRBJ2-5, with D possibly being TRBD2 (6 bases). Trimming cost V 3 bases and J 1 base, with 10 bases left between them. Per the germline V gene, CDR1 is SGHRS and CDR2 is YFSETQ. There are 14 residues in the CDR3. The CDR3 DNA is TGCGCCAGCAGCTGGGGGGACGGCCAAGAGACCCAGTACTTC. It translates to CASSWGDGQETQYF.

The chain couples TRBV9 to TRBJ2-5; the D gene is possibly TRBD2 (6 bases). Germline CDR1 and CDR2: SGDLS and YYNGEE. CDR3 length equals 13 residues. Trimming removed 4 bases from V and 5 bases from J, with 12 bases in between. CDR3 sequence: CASSRGIEETQYF. CDR3 nucleotide sequence: TGTGCCAGCAGCCGGGGGATTGAGGAGACCCAGTACTTC.

This clone was seen just once. The CDR3 DNA follows: TGTGCCAGCAGGGCTGGGAGGGTCCAGCCCCAGCATTTT. It yields the protein CASRAGRVQPQHF. V and J are TRBV6-5 and TRBJ1-5; the D is unclear. This CDR3 region has 13 residues. Germline CDR1 is MNHEY and CDR2 is SVGAGI. V was shortened by 6 bases and J by 7 bases, with 13 bases between the two germline ends.

The chain joins TRBV18 to TRBJ1-1; no clear D gene. Germline CDR1 is KGHSH and CDR2 is LQKENI. V dropped 3 bases and J dropped 0 bases, with 11 bases sitting between them. The CDR3 consists of 15 residues. CDR3 region: CASSPPNPLNTEAFF. The CDR3 coding sequence is TGTGCCAGCTCACCCCCAAATCCATTGAACACTGAAGCTTTCTTT.

V gene TRBV19 combines with J gene TRBJ2-5, with D perhaps matching TRBD1 (6 bases). Trimming removed 1 base from V and 7 bases from J, with 16 bases in between. CDR3 length: 15 residues. Germline assignment: CDR1 LNHDA and CDR2 SQIVND (reference sequence). CDR3 sequence: CASSIAGQTSGTQYF. The CDR3 nucleotides are TGTGCCAGTAGTATAGCCGGACAGACGTCGGGGACCCAGTACTTC.

The V gene is TRBV5-1, the J gene TRBJ2-5; TRBD1 matches at 9 bases. From germline, CDR1 is SGHRS and CDR2 YFSETQ. V lost 1 base to trimming and J lost 1 base; unmatched junction nucleotides: 5. This CDR3 region has 16 residues. This CDR3 reads CASSLSGTGTQETQYF. CDR3 bases: TGCGCCAGCAGCTTGTCTGGGACAGGGACCCAAGAGACCCAGTACTTC.

This clone came up a few times. The genes are TRBV25-1 and TRBJ2-5, with D tentatively TRBD2 (6 bases). The CDR3 sequence is 17 residues long. Germline CDR1 is MGHDK and CDR2 is SYGVNS. Trimming stripped 1 base from V and 5 bases from J, with 20 bases between. Here the CDR3 reads CASSELAGRSPQETQYF. The CDR3 bases are TGTGCCAGCAGTGAATTGGCGGGAAGAAGCCCCCAGGAGACCCAGTACTTC.

The V call is TRBV4-3, the J call TRBJ2-3, with D perhaps matching TRBD2 (6 bases). V gave up 2 bases and J gave up 3 bases, with 12 bases separating them. This CDR3 is built from 15 residues. Germline CDR1 is LGHNA and CDR2 is YSLEER. CDR3 protein: CASSQKSLATDTQYF. The CDR3, as DNA: TGCGCCAGCAGCCAAAAGTCACTAGCAACAGATACGCAGTATTTT.

V is TRBV6-5 and J is TRBJ2-7, with a tentative D call TRBD2 (5 bases). This CDR3 comprises 13 residues. The V end lost 6 bases, the J end lost 1 base, and 10 bases lay between the germline ends. In germline, CDR1 is MNHEY, CDR2 SVGAGI. In DNA form, the CDR3 reads TGTGCCAGCAGCGTAGCGAGATCCTACGAGCAGTACTTC. Translating it yields CASSVARSYEQYF.

This clone has just a few counts. J is TRBJ2-1 and V is TRBV7-2, with 14 positions matching TRBD2. V lost 5 bases and J lost 4; bases outside the gene matches: 1. The CDR3 totals 15 residues. Germline loops: CDR1 SGHTA, CDR2 FQGNSA. This CDR3 is CASSGTSGGYNEQFF. DNA of the CDR3: TGTGCCAGCAGCGGGACTAGCGGGGGATACAATGAGCAGTTCTTC.

The CDR3 nucleotides read TGCAGCGTGGGGGGAACAGAGAGCTCCTACAATGAGCAGTTCTTC. Its protein product is CSVGGTESSYNEQFF. The genes are TRBV29-1 and TRBJ2-1; weak D call: TRBD2 (6 bases). This CDR3 spans 15 amino acids. Trimming took 6 bases from V and 0 from J, leaving 15 bases between them. Germline CDR1 is SQVTM and CDR2 is ANQGSEA.

This clone came up once. This sequence joins TRBV9 and TRBJ1-1, with 9 bases that match TRBD1. Germline loops: CDR1 SGDLS, CDR2 YYNGEE. The junction had 4 bases not matched to a gene; V was cut back by 4 bases and J by 3 bases. This CDR3 has 14 amino acids. CDR3 bases: TGTGCCAGCAGCTTACGGACAGGGGACACTGAAGCTTTCTTT. Protein product: CASSLRTGDTEAFF.

In its sample, this clone was seen many times. The V call is TRBV2, the J call TRBJ1-1; D possibly corresponds to TRBD1 (5 bases). Germline V gives CDR1 SNHLY, CDR2 FYNNEI. V was trimmed by 7 bases and J by 4 bases, leaving 10 bases between them. This CDR3 has 12 amino acids. Here the CDR3 reads CASNQGSTEAFF. CDR3 nucleotide sequence: TGTGCCAGCAACCAGGGTAGCACTGAAGCTTTCTTT.

V is TRBV4-2 and J is TRBJ2-1; D gene uncertain. V lost 0 bases to trimming and J lost 7 bases, with 19 bases between them. Germline CDR1 reads LGHNA; CDR2 reads YNFKEQ. This CDR3 has 17 amino acids. CDR3 in DNA: TGTGCCAGCAGCCAAGAAGTAACCCTCTTGCCACGGAATGAGCAGTTCTTC. Protein sequence: CASSQEVTLLPRNEQFF.

This clone was observed once. A read error may produce the germline difference seen at one junction end. The chain combines TRBV19 with TRBJ2-4, with TRBD1 identical over 8 bases. Per the germline V gene, CDR1 is LNHDA and CDR2 is SQIVND (reference sequence). CDR3 length: 11 residues. CDR3 nucleotide sequence: TGTGCCAGTAGTCTCGCGGGACAGGTGTCCTTC. Encoded protein: CASSLAGQVSF.

The J gene is TRBJ2-7, the V gene TRBV9; no reliable D call. Germline loops: CDR1 SGDLS, CDR2 YYNGEE. The CDR3 runs to 14 residues. Trimming shortened V by 4 bases and J by 2 bases, and 13 bases separated the two germline ends. The CDR3 sequence is CASSFQGVPYEQYF. DNA for the CDR3: TGTGCCAGCAGCTTTCAAGGAGTACCCTACGAGCAGTACTTC.

There are a few counts of this clone. The chain recombines TRBV15 with TRBJ2-5, with unresolved D. Trimming removed 2 bases from V and 1 base from J, with 5 bases in between. The CDR3 consists of 13 residues. Germline lookup yields CDR1 LNHNV and CDR2 YYDKDF (reference sequence). This CDR3 reads CATSRQIQETQYF. DNA for the CDR3: TGTGCCACCAGCAGACAGATCCAAGAGACCCAGTACTTC.

V and J are TRBV19 and TRBJ2-7; 7 bases are a match to TRBD1. Germline V CDR1 and CDR2: LNHDA, SQIVND (reference sequence). This CDR3 is 12 amino acids long. The junction had 3 bases not matched to a gene; V was cut back by 3 bases and J by 7 bases. CDR3 in amino acids: CASSMTGQEQYF. CDR3 in DNA: TGTGCCAGTAGTATGACAGGGCAAGAGCAGTACTTC.

The chain joins TRBV5-1 to TRBJ2-5, with 7 bases identical to TRBD2. The germline V gene encodes CDR1 SGHRS and CDR2 YFSETQ. This CDR3 contains 16 residues. The trim removed 3 bases at V and 0 bases at J, leaving 8 bases unmatched. The CDR3 sequence: CASSSTAGTHQETQYF. The CDR3 region has the DNA TGCGCCAGCAGCTCTACAGCGGGGACCCACCAAGAGACCCAGTACTTC.